This record covers a single TCR beta chain. Using immunoSEQ multiplex PCR, the repertoire was profiled, and TCRdb retains in-frame clones only, with some absent. The sample has some 29,000 clones; approximately 90% are singletons. The sample comes from a study of T cell changes during pregnancy in multiple sclerosis. Germline CDR1 is MNHNY and CDR2 is SVGAGI (reference sequence). The ends lost 2 bases at V and 2 bases at J; junction bases unmatched: 8. The CDR3 is 16 amino acids. The chain carries TRBV6-6 and TRBJ1-2; 7 bases fit TRBD1. Sequencing was performed on CD8+ T cells from peripheral blood mononuclear cells, taken before pregnancy. The TCR comes from a female donor with multiple sclerosis, enrolled in a pregnancy study. The CDR3 DNA reads TGTGCCAGCAGTTACGAGGAGGGGGCTGTCAACTATGGCTACACCTTC. Amino acids: CASSYEEGAVNYGYTF.